At least ten counts were recorded for the clone carrying this TCR beta chain. The sample carries other DNA sequences with the same CDR3. V gave up 6 bases and J gave up 11 bases, with 17 bases separating them. The CDR3 contains 13 residues. Germline V gene lookup returns CDR1 MNHNS and CDR2 SASEGT. These data originate in a study of metastatic and nonmetastatic thyroid tumors. MiXCR re-clonotyped the PCR reads for TCRdb. In the table there are approximately 25,000 clones, roughly 15% of which are singletons. Thyroid surgery had not been preceded by any treatment in any patient. The rearrangement uses TRBV6-1 and TRBJ1-5; D is perhaps TRBD1 (6 bases). The source material was blood. The receptor was derived from a male donor with papillary thyroid cancer or a benign thyroid nodule (not recorded which). Some clones in this sample may be carry-over from other donors' samples. The CDR3 region is CASRDSQLVTQHF. Written as DNA, the CDR3 is TGTGCCAGCAGGGACAGCCAGCTCGTAACCCAGCATTTT.